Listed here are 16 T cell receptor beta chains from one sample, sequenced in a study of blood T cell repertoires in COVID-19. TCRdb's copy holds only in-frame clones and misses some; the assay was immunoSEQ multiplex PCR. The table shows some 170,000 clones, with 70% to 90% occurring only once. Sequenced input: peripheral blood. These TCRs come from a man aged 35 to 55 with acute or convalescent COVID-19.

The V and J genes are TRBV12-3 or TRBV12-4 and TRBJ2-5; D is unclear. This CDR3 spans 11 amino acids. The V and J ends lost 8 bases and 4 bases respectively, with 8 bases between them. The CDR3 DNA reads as TGTGCCAGCTCCCTAGGAGAGACCCAGTACTTC. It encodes CASSLGETQYF.

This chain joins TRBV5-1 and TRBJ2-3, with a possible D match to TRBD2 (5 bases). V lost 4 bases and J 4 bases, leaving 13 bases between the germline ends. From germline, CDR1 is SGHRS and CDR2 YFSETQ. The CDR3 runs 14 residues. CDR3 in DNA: TGCGCCAGCAGCGTGAGGGCCGGTTCAGATACGCAGTATTTT. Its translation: CASSVRAGSDTQYF.

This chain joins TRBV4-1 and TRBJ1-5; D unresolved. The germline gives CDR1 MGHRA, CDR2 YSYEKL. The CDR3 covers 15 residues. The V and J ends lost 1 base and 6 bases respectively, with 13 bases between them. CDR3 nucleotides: TGCGCCAGCAGCCAAGCCCCGGGAAACTCTCAGCCCCAGCATTTT. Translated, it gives CASSQAPGNSQPQHF.

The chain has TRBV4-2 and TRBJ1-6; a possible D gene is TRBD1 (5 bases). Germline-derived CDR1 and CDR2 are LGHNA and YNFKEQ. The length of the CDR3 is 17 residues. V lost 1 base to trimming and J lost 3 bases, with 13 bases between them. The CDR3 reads CASSQVSRGDYNSPLHF. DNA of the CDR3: TGTGCCAGCAGCCAAGTAAGTCGGGGGGACTATAATTCACCCCTCCACTTT.

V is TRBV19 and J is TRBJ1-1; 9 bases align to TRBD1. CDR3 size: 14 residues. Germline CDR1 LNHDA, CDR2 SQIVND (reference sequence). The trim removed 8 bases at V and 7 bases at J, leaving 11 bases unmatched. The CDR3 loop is CASHSRDRAVEAFF. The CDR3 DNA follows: TGTGCCAGTCACTCCCGGGACAGGGCTGTTGAAGCTTTCTTT.

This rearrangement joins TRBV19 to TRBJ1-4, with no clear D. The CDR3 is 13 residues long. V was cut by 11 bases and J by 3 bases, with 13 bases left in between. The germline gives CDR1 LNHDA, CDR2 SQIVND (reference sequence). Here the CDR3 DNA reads TGTGCCGCCGCGAATGCGGCTAATGAAAAACTGTTTTTT. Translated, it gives CAAANAANEKLFF.

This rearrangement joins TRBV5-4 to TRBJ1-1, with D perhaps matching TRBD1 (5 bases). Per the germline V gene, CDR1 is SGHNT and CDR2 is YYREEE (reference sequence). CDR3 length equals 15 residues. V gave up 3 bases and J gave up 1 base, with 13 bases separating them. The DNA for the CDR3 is TGTGCCAGCAGCTGGGGTTTTGGACAGAACACTGAAGCTTTCTTT. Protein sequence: CASSWGFGQNTEAFF. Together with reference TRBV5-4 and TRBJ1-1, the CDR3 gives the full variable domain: ETGVTQSPTHLIKTRGQQVTLRCSSQSGHNTVSWYQQALGQGPQFIFQYYREEENGRGNFPPRFSGLQFPNYSSELNVNALELDDSALYLCASSWGFGQNTEAFFGQGTRLTVV.

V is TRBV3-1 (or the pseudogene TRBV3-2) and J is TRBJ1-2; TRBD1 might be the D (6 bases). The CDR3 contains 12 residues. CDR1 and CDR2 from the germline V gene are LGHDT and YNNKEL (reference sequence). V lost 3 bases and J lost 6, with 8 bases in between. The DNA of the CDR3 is TGTGCCAGCAGCCATGAGGGGGATGGCTACACCTTC. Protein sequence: CASSHEGDGYTF.

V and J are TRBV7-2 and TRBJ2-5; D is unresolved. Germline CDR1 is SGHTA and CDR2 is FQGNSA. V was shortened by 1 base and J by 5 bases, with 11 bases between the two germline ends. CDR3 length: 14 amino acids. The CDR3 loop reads CASSLVGMRETQYF. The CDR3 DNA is TGTGCCAGCAGCTTAGTTGGAATGCGGGAGACCCAGTACTTC.

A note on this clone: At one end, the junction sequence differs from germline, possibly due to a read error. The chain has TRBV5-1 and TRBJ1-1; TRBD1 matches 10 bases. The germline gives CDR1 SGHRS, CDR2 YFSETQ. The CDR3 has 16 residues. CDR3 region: CASSSGTGDRNTETFF. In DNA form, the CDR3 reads TGCGCCAGCAGCTCTGGGACAGGGGATCGGAACACTGAAACTTTCTTT.

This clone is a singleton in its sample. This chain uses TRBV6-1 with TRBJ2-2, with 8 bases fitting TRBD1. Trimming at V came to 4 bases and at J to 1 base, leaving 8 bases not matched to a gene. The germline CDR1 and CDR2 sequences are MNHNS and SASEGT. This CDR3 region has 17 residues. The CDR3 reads CASSVHRGSLNTGELFF. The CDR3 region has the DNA TGTGCCAGCAGTGTCCACAGGGGGTCCCTGAACACCGGGGAGCTGTTTTTT.

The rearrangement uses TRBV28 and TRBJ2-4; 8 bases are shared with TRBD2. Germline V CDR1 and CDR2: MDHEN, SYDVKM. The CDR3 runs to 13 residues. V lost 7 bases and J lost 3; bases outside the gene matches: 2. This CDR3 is CASIGGGKNIQYF. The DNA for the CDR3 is TGTGCCAGCATCGGGGGGGGCAAAAACATTCAGTACTTC.

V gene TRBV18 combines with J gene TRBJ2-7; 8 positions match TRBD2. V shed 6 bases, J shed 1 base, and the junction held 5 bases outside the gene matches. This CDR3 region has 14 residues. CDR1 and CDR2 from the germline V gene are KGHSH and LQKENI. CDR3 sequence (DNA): TGTGCCAGCTCTCTAACGGGGGGGTCCTACGAGCAGTACTTC. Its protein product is CASSLTGGSYEQYF. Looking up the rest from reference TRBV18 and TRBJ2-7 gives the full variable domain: NAGVMQNPRHLVRRRGQEARLRCSPMKGHSHVYWYRQLPEEGLKFMVYLQKENIIDESGMPKERFSAEFPKEGPSILRIQQVVRGDSAAYFCASSLTGGSYEQYFGPGTRLTVT.

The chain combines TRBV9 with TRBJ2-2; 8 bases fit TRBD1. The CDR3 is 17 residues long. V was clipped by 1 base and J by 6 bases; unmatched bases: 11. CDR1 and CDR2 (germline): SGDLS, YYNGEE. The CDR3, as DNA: TGTGCCAGCAGCGTACTTCCGGCGACAGGGGTATCCGGGGAGCTGTTTTTT. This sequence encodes CASSVLPATGVSGELFF.

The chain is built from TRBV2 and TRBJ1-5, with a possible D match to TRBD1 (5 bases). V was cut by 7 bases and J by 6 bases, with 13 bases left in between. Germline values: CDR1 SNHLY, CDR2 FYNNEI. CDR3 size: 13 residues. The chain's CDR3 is CASTPGTLQPQHF. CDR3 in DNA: TGTGCCAGCACTCCTGGGACTCTTCAGCCCCAGCATTTT.

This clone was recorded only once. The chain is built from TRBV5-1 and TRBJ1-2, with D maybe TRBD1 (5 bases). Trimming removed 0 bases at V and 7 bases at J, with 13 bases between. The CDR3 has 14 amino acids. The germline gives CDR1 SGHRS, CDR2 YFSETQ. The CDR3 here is CASSLEVQGVGYTF. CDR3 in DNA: TGCGCCAGCAGCTTGGAAGTCCAAGGGGTTGGCTACACCTTC. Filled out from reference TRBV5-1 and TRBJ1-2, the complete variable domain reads KAGVTQTPRYLIKTRGQQVTLSCSPISGHRSVSWYQQTPGQGLQFLFEYFSETQRNKGNFPGRFSGRQFSNSRSEMNVSTLELGDSALYLCASSLEVQGVGYTFGSGTRLTVV.